This T cell receptor beta chain was documented in a study of shared T cell receptors in the human thymus. TCRdb keeps only in-frame clones here, not all; method: immunoSEQ multiplex PCR. The table has hundreds of thousands of clones, 80% to 90% seen once. CDR3 length: 16 amino acids. V was clipped by 0 bases and J by 4 bases, with 17 bases between them. Germline V gives CDR1 SGHRS, CDR2 YFSETQ. The same data also went into a second study, on human thymus T cells. That paper states: Donors were healthy Finnish babies undergoing corrective operations for congenital heart defects. Obtained as resections during corrective heart surgery, the thymus tissue was then studied. Among thymic and blood repertoires, usage of V and J genes appeared biased. Related research described strongly overlapping thymic repertoires in unrelated people.

J is TRBJ2-7 and V is TRBV5-1, with D hard to call. Input material: thymocytes. This sequence originates from a girl under three years old with a congenital heart defect. CDR3 sequence reads: CASSLDGRPSDYEQYF. The CDR3 bases are TGCGCCAGCAGCTTGGATGGCAGGCCCTCAGATTACGAGCAGTACTTC.